The rows below give T cell receptor beta chains drawn from one sample of a study of cytomegalovirus exposure and HLA in healthy donors. Generated by immunoSEQ multiplex PCR, the TCRdb table keeps only in-frame clones and is missing some. Here the sample spans more than 150,000 clones, roughly 83% being singletons. Sequencing was performed on PBMCs. The receptors originated from a boy between 5 and 17 years old in good health and CMV-seronegative. The CDR3 runs from the conserved cysteine through the conserved F or W. D genes are given only for firm matches. Size values are once, few and many counts, or a class for expanded clones, and some rows have none.

CDR3aa,CDR3nt,j_gene,d_gene,abundance,v_gene
CASSFAGTSTGTQYF,TGTGCCAGCAGCTTCGCCGGGACTAGCACAGGTACGCAGTATTTT,TRBJ2-3,TRBD2,NA,TRBV7-2
CASSSDSSNQPQHF,TGTGCCAGCAGCTCCGACAGCTCGAATCAGCCCCAGCATTTT,TRBJ1-5,NA,NA,TRBV7-9
CSAIHPPGTDTQYF,TGCAGCGCCATACACCCACCCGGCACAGATACGCAGTATTTT,TRBJ2-3,NA,NA,TRBV29-1
CASSLALMNTEAFF,TGTGCCAGCAGCTTAGCACTGATGAACACTGAAGCTTTCTTT,TRBJ1-1,NA,NA,TRBV11-2
CASIPGQGAFNEQFF,TGTGCCAGCATCCCCGGACAGGGGGCATTCAATGAGCAGTTCTTC,TRBJ2-1,TRBD1,NA,TRBV5-6
CASSAKGGVSTDTQYF,TGTGCCAGCAGCGCGAAAGGGGGAGTGAGCACAGATACGCAGTATTTT,TRBJ2-3,NA,NA,TRBV9
CASSSYRGGAFF,TGCGCCAGCAGTTCGTACAGGGGGGGAGCTTTCTTT,TRBJ1-1,TRBD1,NA,TRBV5-1
CASSLAGANYGYTF,TGTGCCAGCAGCTTGGCGGGGGCCAACTATGGCTACACCTTC,TRBJ1-2,NA,NA,TRBV7-9
CASSNTGNTEAFF,TGTGCCAGCAGCAATACAGGGAACACTGAAGCTTTCTTT,TRBJ1-1,NA,NA,TRBV4-2
CASSFPLTGGNEQYF,TGTGCCAGCAGTTTTCCCCTGACAGGGGGCAACGAGCAGTACTTC,TRBJ2-7,TRBD1,NA,TRBV28
CASSIGREYEQYF,TGTGCCAGCAGCATTGGCAGGGAATACGAGCAGTACTTC,TRBJ2-7,NA,once,TRBV7-2
CASSVAPQGGGNTEAFF,TGTGCCAGCAGCGTAGCCCCCCAGGGGGGCGGGAACACTGAAGCTTTCTTT,TRBJ1-1,TRBD1,NA,TRBV9
CASSLPHIGITF,TGTGCCAGCAGTTTACCTCATATCGGGATAACTTTT,TRBJ1-5,NA,NA,TRBV28
CASSLGGLSKNEQFF,TGCGCCAGCAGCTTGGGGGGCCTCAGCAAGAATGAGCAGTTCTTC,TRBJ2-1,NA,NA,TRBV5-1
CASRFRDSGFYGYTF,TGTGCCAGTAGGTTCCGGGACAGCGGATTCTATGGCTACACCTTC,TRBJ1-2,TRBD1,NA,TRBV19
CASSLRSAQETQYF,TGTGCCAGCAGCTTAAGAAGCGCCCAAGAGACCCAGTACTTC,TRBJ2-5,NA,NA,TRBV13
CATSRVLGSGGHNEQFF,TGTGCCACCAGCAGAGTGCTGGGTAGCGGGGGGCACAATGAGCAGTTCTTC,TRBJ2-1,TRBD2,NA,TRBV15
CASSLAVAGGPETQYF,TGTGCCAGCAGCTTAGCGGTAGCGGGGGGGCCAGAGACCCAGTACTTC,TRBJ2-5,TRBD2,NA,TRBV13
CASGTTNTGELFF,TGTGCCAGCGGGACAACGAACACCGGGGAGCTGTTTTTT,TRBJ2-2,NA,NA,TRBV28
CASSPGTGGKQPQHF,TGTGCCAGCAGCCCCGGGACAGGGGGTAAACAGCCCCAGCATTTT,TRBJ1-5,TRBD1,NA,TRBV27
CASSDRSGPSTDTQYF,TGTGCCAGCAGTGATCGGAGCGGGCCTAGCACAGATACGCAGTATTTT,TRBJ2-3,NA,NA,TRBV6-1
CASSVGGTYEQYF,TGCGCCAGCAGTGTAGGGGGTACCTACGAGCAGTACTTC,TRBJ2-7,NA,NA,TRBV10-2
CASSPEQPSRATDTQYF,TGTGCCAGCAGCCCGGAACAACCTTCCAGGGCTACAGATACGCAGTATTTT,TRBJ2-3,NA,NA,TRBV7-9
CAWRKGTGMGNSPLHF,TGTGCCTGGAGGAAGGGGACAGGGATGGGCAATTCACCCCTCCACTTT,TRBJ1-6,TRBD1,NA,TRBV30
CASSPGQGMHEQYF,TGTGCCAGCAGTCCAGGACAGGGGATGCACGAGCAGTACTTC,TRBJ2-7,TRBD1,NA,TRBV5-5
CASSVVAPGYTEAFF,TGTGCCAGCAGCGTAGTCGCTCCAGGGTACACTGAAGCTTTCTTT,TRBJ1-1,NA,NA,TRBV9
CASSAQGSQPQHF,TGTGCCAGCAGCGCGCAGGGGAGTCAGCCCCAGCATTTT,TRBJ1-5,NA,NA,TRBV5-6
CASSFGRASYNEQFF,TGTGCCAGCAGCTTTGGCAGGGCATCCTACAATGAGCAGTTCTTC,TRBJ2-1,NA,NA,TRBV5-8
CASSFLNRDSPLHF,TGCGCCAGCAGCTTTTTAAACAGGGATTCACCCCTCCACTTT,TRBJ1-6,NA,NA,TRBV5-1
CASSPLAESTDTQYF,TGTGCCAGCAGCCCCTTAGCGGAGAGCACAGATACGCAGTATTTT,TRBJ2-3,NA,NA,TRBV21-1
CASSPRTGGEALYEQYF,TGTGCCAGCAGCCCGCGGACAGGGGGCGAGGCTCTCTACGAGCAGTACTTC,TRBJ2-7,TRBD1,NA,TRBV5-6
CASRATGTGNGSKVYEQYF,TGTGCAAGTCGCGCTACCGGGACAGGGAACGGATCGAAAGTCTACGAGCAGTACTTC,TRBJ2-7,NA,NA,TRBV12-2
CASSEGQGVRDFF,TGTGCCAGCAGTGAGGGACAGGGGGTGAGGGATTTCTTT,TRBJ1-1,TRBD1,NA,TRBV6-1
CASSLTSGGMYEQYF,TGTGCCAGCAGTTTGACTAGCGGGGGGATGTACGAGCAGTACTTC,TRBJ2-7,TRBD2,NA,TRBV2
CASSWQTNTGELFF,TGCGCCAGCAGTTGGCAGACGAACACCGGGGAGCTGTTTTTT,TRBJ2-2,NA,NA,TRBV5-1
CASSSGLKTDTQYF,TGTGCCAGCAGCTCAGGGTTAAAGACAGATACGCAGTATTTT,TRBJ2-3,NA,NA,TRBV7-2
CASSPQAGITSLPYNEQFF,TGTGCTAGCAGCCCCCAAGCCGGGATAACTAGTCTCCCCTACAATGAGCAGTTCTTC,TRBJ2-1,NA,NA,TRBV7-7
CAWSVPETGSGELFF,TGTGCCTGGAGTGTACCCGAGACAGGGTCCGGGGAGCTGTTTTTT,TRBJ2-2,TRBD1,NA,TRBV30
CASSVEQGAGGYTF,TGTGCCAGCAGCGTAGAACAGGGGGCGGGCGGCTACACCTTC,TRBJ1-2,TRBD1,once,TRBV9
CASSPPLGTGGADNYGYTF,TGTGCCAGCTCACCACCGCTCGGGACAGGGGGCGCCGATAACTATGGCTACACCTTC,TRBJ1-2,TRBD1,NA,TRBV18
CASSLLGPGELFF,TGTGCCAGCAGCTTGTTGGGGCCCGGGGAGCTGTTTTTT,TRBJ2-2,NA,NA,TRBV5-6
CAGALDSFSPLHF,TGTGCCGGGGCTTTGGACAGTTTTTCACCCCTCCACTTT,TRBJ1-6,NA,NA,TRBV6-5
CASSSNADTQYF,TGTGCCAGCAGTAGCAACGCAGATACGCAGTATTTT,TRBJ2-3,NA,NA,TRBV9
CASSPWSFSSDTQYF,TGTGCCAGCAGTCCCTGGAGCTTTTCTTCGGATACGCAGTATTTT,TRBJ2-3,NA,NA,TRBV27
CASSESDQPQHF,TGTGCCAGCAGTGAATCGGATCAGCCCCAGCATTTT,TRBJ1-5,NA,NA,TRBV2
CASSFWTGGSYEQYF,TGCGCCAGCAGCTTCTGGACAGGGGGTTCCTACGAGCAGTACTTC,TRBJ2-7,TRBD1,NA,TRBV5-1
CASSFRVEANEKLFF,TGTGCCAGCAGCTTTCGGGTGGAGGCTAATGAAAAACTGTTTTTT,TRBJ1-4,NA,NA,TRBV5-5
CASSPPAVKTQYF,TGTGCCAGCAGCCCTCCCGCGGTGAAGACCCAGTACTTC,TRBJ2-5,NA,once,TRBV11-2
CASTKEGNTEAFF,TGTGCCAGCACGAAGGAGGGGAACACTGAAGCTTTCTTT,TRBJ1-1,NA,NA,TRBV5-6
CASSSSTSGSVAYEQYF,TGCGCCAGCAGCTCCTCGACTAGCGGGAGCGTAGCCTACGAGCAGTACTTC,TRBJ2-7,TRBD2,NA,TRBV5-1
CAISFGRINQPQHF,TGTGCCATCAGTTTCGGCAGGATAAATCAGCCCCAGCATTTT,TRBJ1-5,NA,NA,TRBV10-3
CALEGDYEQYF,TGTGCCCTAGAGGGGGACTACGAGCAGTACTTC,TRBJ2-7,NA,NA,TRBV30
CASTITDTQYF,TGTGCCAGCACTATTACAGATACGCAGTATTTT,TRBJ2-3,NA,NA,TRBV28
CASSQAGDEKLFF,TGCGCCAGCAGCCAAGCAGGGGATGAAAAACTGTTTTTT,TRBJ1-4,NA,few,TRBV4-3
CASSRDSYEQYF,TGCGCCAGCAGCCGGGACAGCTACGAGCAGTACTTC,TRBJ2-7,TRBD1,NA,TRBV5-1